This TCR beta chain was retrieved from a study of blood T cell repertoires in COVID-19. Study overall: Acute-phase and convalescent COVID-19 samples originated in the United States, Italy and Spain. PBMCs, B-cell-depleted T cells, or T cells were the source of the cDNA or gDNA that made up the material.

Germline values: CDR1 SGHRS, CDR2 YFSETQ. The CDR3 length is 14 residues. The V gene end was trimmed by 0 bases and the J gene end by 1 base; junction bases not matched to a gene: 0. Per the authors' pipeline: Reference gene primers were amplified, and this amplification served to estimate nucleated cell counts. Clones were read by immunoSEQ multiplex PCR, and TCRdb kept only the in-frame ones, dropping some. That table is the source of V, J and clone size, and D and trimming were worked out from the DNA. The sample consists of 150,000 to 200,000 clones, roughly four fifths of them appearing once. Sequenced: peripheral blood. This TCR came from a man in his 60s with active or convalescent COVID-19. The chain couples TRBV5-1 to TRBJ2-7, with TRBD1 matching 8 bases. The DNA for the CDR3 is TGCGCCAGCAGCTTGGACAGGGGGTCCTACGAGCAGTACTTC. It yields the protein CASSLDRGSYEQYF.